This T cell receptor beta chain was retrieved from a study of blood T cell repertoires in COVID-19. The assay was immunoSEQ multiplex PCR, and TCRdb's table has in-frame clones only and misses some. The sample yields approximately 110,000 clones, roughly 92% seen once. J lost 1 base, V lost 3 bases, and 5 bases had no gene match. CDR1 is SGHRS and CDR2 is YFSETQ in the germline V gene. The CDR3 consists of 15 residues. Source material: peripheral blood. The TCR comes from a man between 50 and 59 years old with COVID-19, enrolled during active disease. V gene TRBV5-1 combines with J gene TRBJ1-1; 8 bases agree with TRBD1. The CDR3 DNA follows: TGCGCCAGCAGCTCTGACGGACAGGGGAACACTGAAGCTTTCTTT. It translates to CASSSDGQGNTEAFF.